In this sample, the clone carrying this T cell receptor beta chain turned up a few times. With 3 bases removed from V and 5 bases from J, the gap between germline ends came to 11 bases. Germline lookup yields CDR1 WNHNN and CDR2 SYGVQD (reference sequence). There are 13 residues in the CDR3. The study ran its PCR with 60 Vbeta and 13 Jbeta primers. This table comes from immunoSEQ multiplex PCR, and its TCRdb copy is limited to in-frame clones, with some not included. This sample carries about 110,000 clones, roughly three fifths of them seen once, and the ten largest clones take 3.8%. This sample was taken from a study of cytomegalovirus exposure and HLA in healthy donors. The overall study: Roughly 85 million unique TCRs from HLA-typed donors were held in an early release of data.

This TCR was sampled from a man aged 25-45 years in good health and CMV-seropositive. The sample comprised PBMCs. V usage is TRBV10-1 and J usage is TRBJ2-7, with D possibly matching TRBD1 (5 bases). The CDR3 sequence: CASSDAGLDEQYF. The DNA of the CDR3 is TGCGCCAGCAGTGACGCAGGGCTGGACGAGCAGTACTTC.